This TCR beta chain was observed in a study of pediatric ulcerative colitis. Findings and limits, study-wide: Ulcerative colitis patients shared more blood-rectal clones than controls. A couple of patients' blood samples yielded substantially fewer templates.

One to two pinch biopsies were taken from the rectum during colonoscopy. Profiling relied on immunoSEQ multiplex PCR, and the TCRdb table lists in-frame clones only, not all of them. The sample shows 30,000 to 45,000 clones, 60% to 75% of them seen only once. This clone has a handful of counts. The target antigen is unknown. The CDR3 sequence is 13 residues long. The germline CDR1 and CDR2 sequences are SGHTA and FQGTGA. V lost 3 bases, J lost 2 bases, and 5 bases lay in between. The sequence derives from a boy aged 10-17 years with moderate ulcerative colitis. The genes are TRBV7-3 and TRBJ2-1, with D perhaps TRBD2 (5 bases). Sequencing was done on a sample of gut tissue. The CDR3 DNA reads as TGTGCCAGCAGCTTGACTACCTACAATGAGCAGTTCTTC. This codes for CASSLTTYNEQFF.